Listed below are T cell receptor beta chains from one sample, sequenced in a study of CD8+ T cells in alopecia areata. Sequenced by immunoSEQ multiplex PCR; TCRdb stores in-frame clones only, minus some. The repertoire holds 87,000 or so clones, about 70% seen once, with roughly 17% in the top ten. The sequences come from CD8+ T cells sorted from blood, collected at week 44, from a patient treated with tofacitinib. These TCRs come from a human donor with alopecia areata. The CDR3 runs from the conserved cysteine through the conserved F or W. Fields, in order: V gene, J gene, CDR3 protein.

V: TRBV4-3
J: TRBJ2-7
CDR3: CASSRYHIDRAGFSYEQYF

V: TRBV7-2
J: TRBJ2-7
CDR3: CASSPRGDTNYEQYF

V: TRBV5-1
J: TRBJ2-7
CDR3: CASSLARGNTYEQYF

V: TRBV6-5
J: TRBJ1-2
CDR3: CASSYSTGGSGYTF

V: TRBV29-1
J: TRBJ2-7
CDR3: CSVGLWGQGSYEQYF

V: TRBV29-1
J: TRBJ2-4
CDR3: CSGWDRPKNIQYF

V: TRBV29-1
J: TRBJ2-7
CDR3: CSVEADTTGYEQYF

V: TRBV27
J: TRBJ2-2
CDR3: CASSFSSNTGELFF

V: TRBV9
J: TRBJ2-2
CDR3: CASSINTGELFF

V: TRBV4-3
J: TRBJ1-4
CDR3: CASSPGTGWGEKLFF

V: TRBV4-1
J: TRBJ2-7
CDR3: CASSQEWGEIYEQYF

V: TRBV10-2
J: TRBJ2-3
CDR3: CASSGGVGTDTQYF

V: TRBV29-1
J: TRBJ1-4
CDR3: CSVEEDRGADEKLFF

V: TRBV6-1
J: TRBJ1-2
CDR3: CASSEAEGDGYTF

V: TRBV27
J: TRBJ1-1
CDR3: CASSAGAEAFF

V: TRBV29-1
J: TRBJ1-1
CDR3: CSAGDGNTEAFF

V: TRBV30
J: TRBJ1-1
CDR3: CAWWAGRGNTEAFF

V: TRBV29-1
J: TRBJ2-3
CDR3: CSVAGTSGAIGTDTQYF

V: TRBV7-6
J: TRBJ2-1
CDR3: CASSLDGTSNRNEQFF

V: TRBV5-6
J: TRBJ2-1
CDR3: CASSFMTGNNEQFF

V: TRBV10-3
J: TRBJ2-7
CDR3: CATLGEDSYEQYF

V: TRBV6-1
J: TRBJ1-1
CDR3: CASSVTQGARDTEAFF